This entry features one TCR beta chain sequence. Its matching antigen is unknown. These archived tumors were resected from patients never given neoadjuvant therapy beforehand. The data were obtained in a study of CXCR4 blockade with PD-1 therapy in pancreatic cancer. Study findings and constraints: Tumor clonality averaged approximately 0.15 versus 0.05 in healthy blood, not predicting survival. Only TCRbeta chains were sequenced here. More frequent amino acid clones had more nucleotide rearrangements, suggesting convergent selection.

Data came from immunoSEQ multiplex PCR; TCRdb stores just in-frame clones and leaves some out. The sample yields some 16,000 clones, roughly 72% seen once. This clonotype was sampled from a human donor with pancreatic ductal adenocarcinoma. The material sequenced was tumor tissue.

The CDR3 loop is CATTLAGDSYQPQHF. The CDR3 DNA reads as TGTGCCACCACTCTGGCCGGGGACAGCTATCAGCCCCAGCATTTT. This rearrangement joins TRBV28 to TRBJ1-5; the match to TRBD1 covers 7 bases. This CDR3 region has 15 residues. Germline loops: CDR1 MDHEN, CDR2 SYDVKM. J gave up 5 bases and V 10 bases, and 14 bases lay outside the gene matches.